A single sample gave rise to the 26 T cell receptor beta chains below, sequenced in a study of blood T cell repertoires in COVID-19. Assay used: immunoSEQ multiplex PCR; TCRdb lists only in-frame clones, some missing. The data hold 200,000 to 300,000 clones, with about 83% observed a single time. The sample comprised peripheral blood. The receptors derive from a human donor in a cohort sampled during active COVID-19.

About this clone: This sample also contains other DNA sequences that code for the same CDR3. The V and J genes are TRBV30 and TRBJ1-5, with TRBD1 matching 8 bases. V was clipped by 0 bases and J by 7 bases; unmatched bases: 2. Germline CDR1 reads GTSNPN; CDR2 reads SVGIG (reference sequence). The CDR3 sequence is 13 residues long. CDR3 residues: CAWSVQGDQPQHF. For the CDR3, the DNA is TGTGCCTGGAGTGTACAGGGGGACCAGCCCCAGCATTTT.

This chain links TRBV7-6 with TRBJ2-5, with D possibly being TRBD2 (6 bases). Germline-derived CDR1 and CDR2 are SGHVS and FNYEAQ. CDR3 length: 17 residues. V was clipped by 1 base and J by 2 bases, with 17 bases between them. CDR3: CASSLVGGGRWQETQYF. CDR3 DNA sequence: TGTGCCAGCAGCTTAGTAGGAGGTGGGAGGTGGCAAGAGACCCAGTACTTC.

The genes are TRBV2 and TRBJ1-6; tentative D call: TRBD1 (5 bases). Trimming took off 3 bases at V and 7 bases at J, with 10 bases between the two ends. Germline CDR1 is SNHLY and CDR2 is FYNNEI. CDR3 size: 14 residues. CDR3 region: CASSEGGENSPLHF. Written as DNA, the CDR3 is TGTGCCAGCAGTGAGGGAGGGGAGAATTCACCCCTCCACTTT.

The genes are TRBV25-1 and TRBJ1-4; a weak D match, TRBD1 (6 bases). The CDR3 totals 14 residues. The germline V gene encodes CDR1 MGHDK and CDR2 SYGVNS. V was trimmed by 8 bases and J by 5 bases, leaving 15 bases between them. The CDR3 DNA is TGTGCCAGCCGTCGGACAGAGCGGAATGAAAAACTGTTTTTT. It codes for CASRRTERNEKLFF.

This chain uses TRBV2 with TRBJ2-7, with D possibly matching TRBD2 (6 bases). CDR1 SNHLY and CDR2 FYNNEI come from the germline V gene. The CDR3 runs 15 residues. The V gene lost 3 bases and the J gene lost 1 base, with 13 bases spanning the gap. The CDR3 spells CASSEGAGSSYEQYF. The DNA of the CDR3 is TGTGCCAGCAGTGAGGGAGCGGGTTCTTCCTACGAGCAGTACTTC.

This clone was seen only once. The chain uses TRBV6-1 and TRBJ2-5; tentative D call: TRBD2 (6 bases). V was trimmed by 3 bases and J by 5 bases, leaving 16 bases between them. The CDR3 totals 15 residues. Germline-derived CDR1 and CDR2 are MNHNS and SASEGT. CDR3 in DNA: TGTGCCAGCAGTGACACGACGACTAGGACCGAGACCCAGTACTTC. Translation gives CASSDTTTRTETQYF.

The sample holds one count of this clone. The rearrangement joins TRBV25-1 to TRBJ1-5; D possibly corresponds to TRBD1 (6 bases). Trimming pared 6 bases from V and 3 bases from J, leaving 12 bases between. The germline V gene has CDR1 MGHDK and CDR2 SYGVNS. The CDR3 is 14 residues long. CDR3 in amino acids: CASRETGINQPQHF. The CDR3 DNA is TGTGCCAGCAGGGAGACAGGCATCAATCAGCCCCAGCATTTT.

The rearrangement joins TRBV10-2 to TRBJ2-7, with TRBD1 matching 11 bases. The CDR3 is 15 residues long. Germline CDR1 is WSHSY and CDR2 is SAAADI. V was clipped by 6 bases and J by 2 bases; unmatched bases: 6. The CDR3: CASRPGQGVTYEQYF. Here the CDR3 DNA reads TGCGCCAGCAGACCGGGACAGGGGGTTACCTACGAGCAGTACTTC.

This clone is a singleton in its sample. The chain combines TRBV11-3 with TRBJ1-1, with 7 bases matching TRBD1. From germline, CDR1 is SGHNT and CDR2 YENEEA. The CDR3 loop spans 14 amino acids. V trimming: 1 base; J trimming: 6 bases; junction bases outside the gene matches: 5. The CDR3 DNA sequence: TGTGCCAGCAGCTTAGCTCACGGACAGGCTGAAGCTTTCTTT. This encodes CASSLAHGQAEAFF. Drawing the rest from reference TRBV11-3 and TRBJ1-1, the complete variable domain is EAGVVQSPRYKIIEKKQPVAFWCNPISGHNTLYWYLQNLGQGPELLIRYENEEAVDDSQLPKDRFSAERLKGVDSTLKIQPAELGDSAVYLCASSLAHGQAEAFFGQGTRLTVV.

The chain recombines TRBV3-1 (or the pseudogene TRBV3-2) with TRBJ2-1; 9 nucleotides line up with TRBD2. This CDR3 comprises 16 residues. V trimming: 2 bases; J trimming: 4 bases; junction bases outside the gene matches: 6. Germline V lookup: CDR1 LGHDT, CDR2 YNNKEL (reference sequence). CDR3 in amino acids: CASSQFPTSGYNEQFF. In DNA, the CDR3 is TGTGCCAGCAGCCAATTCCCTACTAGCGGGTACAATGAGCAGTTCTTC.

The V gene is TRBV5-1, the J gene TRBJ1-2; no clear D. The CDR3 loop spans 16 amino acids. Germline V gene data show CDR1 as SGHRS and CDR2 as YFSETQ. V was trimmed by 8 bases and J by 3 bases, leaving 23 bases between them. The CDR3 spells CARQKLLGLMDYGYTF. Written as DNA, the CDR3 is TGCGCCAGGCAAAAATTACTTGGGCTGATGGACTATGGCTACACCTTC.

V is TRBV27 and J is TRBJ2-7; 11 bases line up with TRBD1. V lost 9 bases and J lost 7; bases outside the gene matches: 8. This CDR3 has 13 residues. The germline V gene encodes CDR1 MNHEY and CDR2 SMNVEV (reference sequence). The CDR3 reads CASLDRGLGEQYF. CDR3 DNA: TGTGCCAGTTTGGACAGGGGGCTTGGGGAGCAGTACTTC.

CDR3 sequence (DNA): TGTGCCAGCCACTCGCCCGGGGCCAACGTCCTGACTTTC. Translating it yields CASHSPGANVLTF. The chain uses TRBV6-5 and TRBJ2-6; D is unclear. Trimming left V 8 bases short and J 4 bases short, with 9 bases between. Germline values: CDR1 MNHEY, CDR2 SVGAGI. The CDR3 extends over 13 amino acids.

This chain joins TRBV5-3 and TRBJ2-4; 9 bases fit TRBD1. TRBV5-3 has ORF status, its function being uncertain. The CDR3 is 15 residues long. Trimming took 9 bases from V and 3 from J; bases not matched to a gene: 10. The CDR3 here is CATKKGQGSKNIQYF. CDR3 DNA sequence: TGTGCCACGAAGAAGGGACAGGGAAGCAAAAACATTCAGTACTTC.

This chain connects TRBV9 to TRBJ2-1; 8 bases map to TRBD2. There are 16 residues in the CDR3. The V gene end was trimmed by 4 bases and the J gene end by 4 bases; junction bases not matched to a gene: 10. Germline loops: CDR1 SGDLS, CDR2 YYNGEE. CDR3 DNA sequence: TGTGCCAGCAGCCCCACCGGGACTAGGGGTTACAATGAGCAGTTCTTC. It specifies CASSPTGTRGYNEQFF. Combining the CDR3 with reference TRBV9 and TRBJ2-1 gives the whole variable domain DSGVTQTPKHLITATGQRVTLRCSPRSGDLSVYWYQQSLDQGLQFLIQYYNGEERAKGNILERFSAQQFPDLHSELNLSSLELGDSALYFCASSPTGTRGYNEQFFGPGTRLTVL.

This chain uses TRBV6-6 with TRBJ1-4; 7 bases fit TRBD1. CDR3 length equals 13 residues. V trimming: 8 bases; J trimming: 4 bases; junction bases outside the gene matches: 4. Germline CDR1 reads MNHNY; CDR2 reads SVGAGI (reference sequence). Here the CDR3 reads CASEGQFNEKLFF. The CDR3 nucleotides read TGTGCCAGCGAGGGACAGTTTAATGAAAAACTGTTTTTT.

The chain employs TRBV19 and TRBJ2-2; D is uncertain. The length of the CDR3 is 13 residues. The V end lost 7 bases, the J end lost 5 bases, and 11 bases lay between the germline ends. Germline-derived CDR1 and CDR2 are LNHDA and SQIVND (reference sequence). The CDR3 reads CASMGRRTGELFF. The DNA for the CDR3 is TGTGCCAGTATGGGCCGGCGAACCGGGGAGCTGTTTTTT.

V and J are TRBV6-1 and TRBJ1-5; 8 nucleotides agree with TRBD1. Germline V gives CDR1 MNHNS, CDR2 SASEGT. This CDR3 has 17 residues. Germline trimming cut 2 bases from V and 0 bases from J; bases unmatched to any gene: 6. CDR3 sequence reads: CASSEWGTGDSNQPQHF. The CDR3 nucleotides read TGTGCCAGCAGTGAATGGGGGACAGGAGATAGCAATCAGCCCCAGCATTTT.

This clone was observed a single time. The V call is TRBV4-1, the J call TRBJ2-3; D call uncertain. The CDR3 contains 13 residues. V shed 4 bases and J shed 0 bases, with 5 bases lying between them. The V gene's germline CDR1 is MGHRA and CDR2 YSYEKL. CDR3 protein: CASSPSSTDTQYF. CDR3 in DNA: TGCGCCAGCAGCCCCAGTAGCACAGATACGCAGTATTTT.

This rearrangement joins TRBV6-1 to TRBJ1-2, with D perhaps matching TRBD1 (5 bases). From germline, CDR1 is MNHNS and CDR2 SASEGT. This CDR3 is built from 14 residues. The germline V and J ends were trimmed by 0 bases and 4 bases, with 9 bases remaining between them. The CDR3 nucleotides read TGTGCCAGCAGTGAAGCACAGGAGTTCTATGGCTACACCTTC. Translated, it gives CASSEAQEFYGYTF.

This clone was detected only once. The genes are TRBV18 and TRBJ1-2, with D unresolved. The length of the CDR3 is 15 residues. V gave up 1 base and J gave up 4 bases, with 13 bases separating them. CDR1 is KGHSH and CDR2 is LQKENI in the germline V gene. The CDR3: CASSPREEGGYGYTF. The DNA of the CDR3 is TGTGCCAGCTCACCACGGGAGGAGGGAGGCTATGGCTACACCTTC.

The chain uses TRBV6-5 and TRBJ1-1; no definite D call. V was pared by 2 bases and J by 1 base, with 5 bases between. The CDR3 runs to 13 residues. Germline assignment: CDR1 MNHEY and CDR2 SVGAGI. The CDR3 protein is CASSYGKNTEAFF. The CDR3, as DNA: TGTGCCAGCAGTTACGGCAAGAACACTGAAGCTTTCTTT.

This chain connects TRBV5-1 to TRBJ1-4; 8 nucleotides match TRBD1. The CDR3 is made up of 16 amino acids. Germline CDR1 is SGHRS and CDR2 is YFSETQ. V lost 5 bases to trimming and J lost 0 bases; unmatched junction nucleotides: 6. The DNA of the CDR3 is TGCGCCAGCAGATCGACAGGGGTGCCAACTAATGAAAAACTGTTTTTT. Translation gives CASRSTGVPTNEKLFF.

V and J are TRBV18 and TRBJ2-5, with 7 bases that match TRBD1. Germline CDR1 KGHSH, CDR2 LQKENI. The CDR3 loop spans 14 amino acids. With V trimmed by 6 bases and J by 5 bases, 9 bases remained unmatched. For the CDR3, the DNA is TGTGCCAGCTCCAGAGACAGGGTGCGGGAGACCCAGTACTTC. Its translation is CASSRDRVRETQYF.

The chain couples TRBV7-2 to TRBJ2-3; D possibly corresponds to TRBD1 (5 bases). Per germline, CDR1 SGHTA and CDR2 FQGNSA. The CDR3 extends over 16 amino acids. Trimming shortened V by 1 base and J by 5 bases, and 16 bases separated the two germline ends. CDR3 nucleotides: TGTGCCAGCAGCTTAGTGAGTCATGGGGCAGGAGATACGCAGTATTTT. Residues: CASSLVSHGAGDTQYF.

This chain links TRBV24-1 with TRBJ2-7; TRBD1 aligns across 9 bases. This CDR3 has 17 residues. The germline gives CDR1 KGHDR, CDR2 SFDVKD. Trimming removed 0 bases from V and 2 bases from J; junction bases left unmatched: 7. The CDR3 region is CATSDLHGTGYTYEQYF. In DNA, the CDR3 is TGTGCCACCAGTGATTTGCATGGGACAGGGTATACCTACGAGCAGTACTTC.